The clone carrying this T cell receptor (beta chain) showed up just once. Its antigen is as yet unknown. Primers for the PCR totalled 60 Vbeta and 13 Jbeta. Authors' data handling: Roughly 10 million shared chains were among 65 million to 85 million unique TCR beta chains counted in a later analysis. The data were produced by immunoSEQ multiplex PCR, yet TCRdb's version contains in-frame clones alone and is incomplete. That table supplies the V and J calls and clone size; D and trimming were determined from the DNA. This table has roughly 120,000 clones, roughly 82% appearing once. The data belong to a study of cytomegalovirus exposure and HLA in healthy donors. Germline V lookup: CDR1 MGHRA, CDR2 YSYEKL. The CDR3 is 15 amino acids. Deletions cut 11 bases from V and 6 bases from J, with 25 bases between. Study-wide results and caveats: Later on, analysis showed that most CMV-associated TCR beta chains appeared to be HLA-restricted.

This receptor was identified in a woman between 40 and 50 years old in good health and CMV-seropositive. The sample was PBMCs. The chain has TRBV4-1 and TRBJ2-5; perhaps TRBD1 as D (6 bases). This chain's CDR3 is CASCLSGDTGQTQYF. DNA for the CDR3: TGCGCCTCTTGCTTATCCGGGGACACGGGTCAGACCCAGTACTTC.